What follows are 6 T cell receptor beta chains derived from one specimen sequenced in a study of T cell repertoires in ileal Crohn's disease. Time point in this sample: inflamed ileum from the surgical specimen. Measured with immunoSEQ multiplex PCR; TCRdb has only the in-frame clones, and not every one. Seen here are some 16,000 clones, more than 85% observed once, and the top ten hold roughly 7%. The material sequenced was ileal tissue. The receptors stem from an adult with Crohn's disease.

V usage is TRBV6-1 and J usage is TRBJ1-2, with 7 nucleotides matching TRBD1. The CDR3 covers 13 residues. The J segment lost 5 bases and the V segment lost 8 bases, leaving 8 bases of the junction unmatched. CDR1 is MNHNS and CDR2 is SASEGT in the germline V gene. For the CDR3, the DNA is TGTGCCAGCGGTACCAGGGGGATGTATGGCTACACCTTC. It yields the protein CASGTRGMYGYTF.

The CDR3 DNA sequence: TGCGCCAGCAGCTTGGGTGCAGCCGATACGCAGTATTTT. Its translation is CASSLGAADTQYF. The chain couples TRBV5-1 to TRBJ2-3; D unresolved. The CDR3 runs 13 residues. V was pared by 0 bases and J by 6 bases, with 8 bases between. Looked up from germline, CDR1 is SGHRS and CDR2 is YFSETQ.

This chain uses TRBV4-1 with TRBJ1-1, with D perhaps matching TRBD1 (5 bases). The CDR3 totals 16 residues. V was trimmed by 6 bases and J by 8 bases, leaving 25 bases between them. Germline V CDR1 and CDR2: MGHRA, YSYEKL. CDR3 loop: CASRRGTGDEAVEAFF. DNA for the CDR3: TGCGCCAGCAGGCGCGGGACCGGAGACGAAGCTGTCGAAGCTTTCTTT.

This clone has a handful of counts. This rearrangement joins TRBV4-1 to TRBJ2-3; D may be TRBD2 (6 bases). V shed 0 bases and J shed 7 bases, with 20 bases lying between them. Per germline, CDR1 MGHRA and CDR2 YSYEKL. CDR3 length equals 17 residues. CDR3 in DNA: TGCGCCAGCAGCCAAGATCGCGGGACTCAATCGGGCAATACGCAGTATTTT. This codes for CASSQDRGTQSGNTQYF.

The chain links TRBV7-2 to TRBJ2-7; either TRBD1 or TRBD2 may fit D (7 bases each). Germline V gives CDR1 SGHTA, CDR2 FQGNSA. V gave up 6 bases and J gave up 2 bases, with 17 bases separating them. This CDR3 has 15 amino acids. The CDR3 spells CASSLADRTPYEQYF. DNA for the CDR3: TGTGCCAGCAGTCTAGCGGACAGGACCCCCTACGAGCAGTACTTC.

The genes are TRBV5-1 and TRBJ2-2; a possible D gene is TRBD1 (6 bases). The germline CDR1 and CDR2 sequences are SGHRS and YFSETQ. This CDR3 is 16 amino acids long. Trimming took 0 bases from V and 1 from J, leaving 10 bases between them. The CDR3 region is CASSLDGRGNTGELFF. The CDR3 DNA reads as TGCGCCAGCAGCTTGGATGGCAGGGGGAACACCGGGGAGCTGTTTTTT.